This TCR beta chain originates from a study of CD8+CD57+ T cells in acquired aplastic anemia. Patients selected for sequencing had displayed CD8+CD57+ cell expansion by flow cytometry. Every one of the patients had aplastic anemia (severe, acquired). The study profiled TCR beta VDJ and CDR3 using genomic DNA as template. TCRdb re-derived calls from the reads in MiXCR, one entry per CDR3 protein. The top ten clones hold roughly 43% of a sample with 180,000 or so distinct CDR3 sequences, less than 65% of them seen once. This CDR3 comprises 14 residues. Germline CDR1 is LGHNT and CDR2 is FRNRAP. V shed 8 bases and J 5 bases; nucleotides not matched to a gene: 10.

The sequence was collected from a human donor with aplastic anemia. The sample comprised sorted CD4+, CD8+, or CD8+CD57+ T cells (not recorded which) from PBMCs. The chain joins TRBV12-5 to TRBJ2-5; 8 bases are a match to TRBD1. The CDR3 sequence is CASKADREWETQYF. In DNA form, the CDR3 reads TGTGCTAGTAAGGCGGACAGGGAATGGGAGACCCAGTACTTC.